The 18 T cell receptor beta chains presented below share a single source sample, sequenced in a study of blood T cell repertoires in COVID-19 (dated by TCRdb to the early 2020s). Libraries were built with the immunoSEQ multiplex PCR assay. Imported from immuneACCESS, the table was reduced by TCRdb to in-frame sequences with V and J called. These copies leave out some clones; in studies compared against another copy, an unresolved V gene accounts for under half, and the cause of the remainder is not known. The sample table lists around 93,000 clones, roughly 88% of them with a count of one. The ten largest account for 6.5% to 8.5% of the sample. Sequences were obtained from peripheral blood. The receptors come from a man aged 18 to 30 with COVID-19, enrolled during active disease.

The chain has TRBV7-2 and TRBJ2-2; maybe TRBD2 (5 bases). The CDR3 totals 16 residues. V dropped 5 bases and J dropped 4 bases, with 17 bases sitting between them. Germline assignment: CDR1 SGHTA and CDR2 FQGNSA. CDR3 amino acids: CASSPPAGGATGELFF. The CDR3 coding sequence is TGTGCCAGCAGCCCCCCCGCGGGCGGAGCCACCGGGGAGCTGTTTTTT. Combining the CDR3 with reference TRBV7-2 and TRBJ2-2 gives the whole variable domain GAGVSQSPSNKVTEKGKDVELRCDPISGHTALYWYRQSLGQGLEFLIYFQGNSAPDKSGLPSDRFSAERTGGSVSTLTIQRTQQEDSAVYLCASSPPAGGATGELFFGEGSRLTVL.

CDR3 bases: TGTGCCAGCAGTTCCTACGCCGGGACAGCTTCGAATGAGCAGTTCTTC. This gives the protein CASSSYAGTASNEQFF. The chain combines TRBV27 with TRBJ2-1, with TRBD1 matching over 7 bases. The CDR3 consists of 16 residues. CDR1 and CDR2 (germline): MNHEY, SMNVEV (reference sequence). With V trimmed by 4 bases and J by 7 bases, 13 bases remained unmatched.

The CDR3, as DNA: TGTGCCACCAGCGTTACGGGGTACAATGAGCAGTTCTTC. Its translation: CATSVTGYNEQFF. The chain links TRBV15 to TRBJ2-1; the D gene is possibly TRBD2 (5 bases). Trimming removed 5 bases at V and 4 bases at J, with 9 bases between. The germline V gene has CDR1 LNHNV and CDR2 YYDKDF (reference sequence). CDR3 size: 13 residues.

The V gene is TRBV18, the J gene TRBJ2-1; a possible D gene is TRBD2 (5 bases). This CDR3 is built from 15 residues. Trimming took 3 bases from V and 0 from J, leaving 9 bases between them. CDR1 KGHSH and CDR2 LQKENI come from the germline V gene. CDR3 loop: CASSPSGVSYNEQFF. For the CDR3, the DNA is TGTGCCAGCTCACCCTCCGGGGTCTCCTACAATGAGCAGTTCTTC.

This chain links TRBV6-5 with TRBJ2-7, with a possible D match to TRBD1 (5 bases). V gave up 2 bases and J gave up 0 bases, with 8 bases separating them. The CDR3 is 14 residues long. Germline lookup yields CDR1 MNHEY and CDR2 SVGAGI. In DNA form, the CDR3 reads TGTGCCAGCAGTTACGTAAGGGGCTCCTACGAGCAGTACTTC. Amino acids: CASSYVRGSYEQYF.

The rearrangement joins TRBV19 to TRBJ1-5; TRBD1 might be the D (5 bases). The CDR3 runs 15 residues. V lost 7 bases to trimming and J lost 11 bases, with 24 bases between them. Germline V gene data show CDR1 as LNHDA and CDR2 as SQIVND (reference sequence). The CDR3 nucleotides are TGTGCCAGTAATAGGTGGGGCAGCGGGGTTGTGGCCCAGCATTTT. Its protein product is CASNRWGSGVVAQHF.

The rearrangement uses TRBV28 and TRBJ1-1; D remains unclear. V lost 3 bases and J lost 1, with 12 bases in between. The CDR3 length is 15 residues. In germline, CDR1 is MDHEN, CDR2 SYDVKM. The CDR3 bases are TGTGCCAGCAGTTTCTTGAGGGAACCGAACACTGAAGCTTTCTTT. The encoded protein is CASSFLREPNTEAFF.

This chain connects TRBV28 to TRBJ2-2; D is possibly TRBD1 (6 bases). V lost 9 bases, J lost 5 bases, and 16 bases lay in between. The CDR3 contains 14 residues. CDR1 is MDHEN, CDR2 SYDVKM, per germline. In DNA form, the CDR3 reads TGTGCCAGTTTGGAGCCAACAGGGACCGGGGAGCTGTTTTTT. It specifies CASLEPTGTGELFF.

This chain links TRBV11-1 with TRBJ1-4; D is uncertain. CDR1 is SGHAT, CDR2 FQDESV, per germline (reference sequence). The germline V and J ends were trimmed by 5 bases and 10 bases, with 17 bases remaining between them. This CDR3 comprises 14 residues. The CDR3 DNA reads TGTGCCAGCAGCCACCGAGTTGGCAGAGGAAAACTGTTTTTT. Translated: CASSHRVGRGKLFF.

This chain joins TRBV6-5 and TRBJ1-1; 7 bases are shared with TRBD1. Trimming cost V 5 bases and J 5 bases; bases outside gene matches: 8. Germline-derived CDR1 and CDR2 are MNHEY and SVGAGI. CDR3 length: 14 amino acids. CDR3 amino acids: CASSPQGSRTEAFF. The CDR3 coding sequence is TGTGCCAGCAGTCCACAGGGGTCTCGGACTGAAGCTTTCTTT.

Only one count was recorded for this clone. This chain joins TRBV6-2 or TRBV6-3 and TRBJ2-7, with D unclear. V was shortened by 6 bases and J by 3 bases, with 6 bases between the two germline ends. The CDR3 is 11 residues long. CDR1 MNHEY and CDR2 SVGEGT come from the germline V gene. The CDR3 spells CASSLGYEQYF. Written as DNA, the CDR3 is TGTGCCAGCAGCCTCGGCTACGAGCAGTACTTC.

This chain connects TRBV2 to TRBJ2-2, with D maybe TRBD1 (7 bases). Trimming left V 7 bases short and J 7 bases short, with 13 bases between. Looked up from germline, CDR1 is SNHLY and CDR2 is FYNNEI. The CDR3 loop spans 13 amino acids. The CDR3 DNA reads TGTGCCAGCATCGCAGGGGGGATCGGGGAGCTGTTTTTT. This translates into CASIAGGIGELFF. Together with reference TRBV2 and TRBJ2-2, the CDR3 gives the full variable domain: EPEVTQTPSHQVTQMGQEVILRCVPISNHLYFYWYRQILGQKVEFLVSFYNNEISEKSEIFDDQFSVERPDGSNFTLKIRSTKLEDSAMYFCASIAGGIGELFFGEGSRLTVL.

This sequence joins TRBV5-6 and TRBJ1-2; 10 positions match TRBD1. Per germline, CDR1 SGHDT and CDR2 YYEEEE. This CDR3 has 15 residues. V gave up 2 bases and J gave up 1 base; unmatched junction bases: 2. The CDR3 DNA reads as TGTGCCAGCAGCTTCCGGGACAGGGGTAACTATGGCTACACCTTC. Residues: CASSFRDRGNYGYTF.

The chain carries TRBV4-2 and TRBJ2-7; TRBD2 might be the D (7 bases). This CDR3 is built from 15 residues. Trimming left V 0 bases short and J 3 bases short, with 12 bases between. From germline, CDR1 is LGHNA and CDR2 YNFKEQ. The CDR3 protein is CASSQEGGGSYEQYF. The CDR3 nucleotides read TGTGCCAGCAGCCAAGAGGGAGGGGGGAGCTACGAGCAGTACTTC.

The table lists this clone with a count of one. V is TRBV29-1 and J is TRBJ2-1; tentative D call: TRBD2 (6 bases). In germline, CDR1 is SQVTM, CDR2 ANQGSEA. V lost 7 bases to trimming and J lost 5 bases, with 15 bases between them. There are 13 residues in the CDR3. The CDR3 bases are TGCAGCGCCGGAGGGCTAGCTGACAATGAGCAGTTCTTC. Amino acids: CSAGGLADNEQFF.

The chain carries TRBV19 and TRBJ1-3; D may be TRBD1 (5 bases). Germline V gene sequence: CDR1 LNHDA, CDR2 SQIVND (reference sequence). The CDR3 has 16 amino acids. Trimming removed 3 bases from V and 0 bases from J, with 12 bases in between. CDR3 protein: CASSMKGPASGNTIYF. CDR3 in DNA: TGTGCCAGTAGTATGAAGGGGCCAGCCTCTGGAAACACCATATATTTT. The complete variable domain, with remaining parts taken from reference TRBV19 and TRBJ1-3, reads DGGITQSPKYLFRKEGQNVTLSCEQNLNHDAMYWYRQDPGQGLRLIYYSQIVNDFQKGDIAEGYSVSREKKESFPLTVTSAQKNPTAFYLCASSMKGPASGNTIYFGEGSWLTVV.

Only one count was recorded for this clone. This chain connects TRBV27 to TRBJ2-1; weak D call: TRBD1 (6 bases). The CDR3 has 15 residues. Germline assignment: CDR1 MNHEY and CDR2 SMNVEV (reference sequence). With 4 bases removed from V and 12 bases from J, the gap between germline ends came to 22 bases. This CDR3 reads CASSSSPEIQGGQFF. CDR3 nucleotides: TGTGCCAGCAGTTCCTCCCCGGAAATACAGGGCGGGCAGTTCTTC.

This clone showed up just once. The V call is TRBV30, the J call TRBJ1-6; D not resolved. CDR3 length: 13 amino acids. Germline assignment: CDR1 GTSNPN and CDR2 SVGIG (reference sequence). V was cut by 0 bases and J by 8 bases, with 8 bases left in between. The CDR3 reads CAWSVKEDSPLHF. In nucleotides, the CDR3 is TGTGCCTGGAGTGTAAAAGAGGATTCACCCCTCCACTTT.